This T cell receptor beta chain was observed in a study of post-analysis software for immune sequencing data. Study-level background: Recorded disease courses covered relapsing-remitting, secondary progressive and progressive-relapsing multiple sclerosis. Some patients had no subtype annotation.

Prepared TCR beta cDNA libraries contained unique molecular identifiers. Starting from roughly 1.1 to 9.2 million T cells, the study yielded roughly 0.5 million cDNA molecules. TCRdb independently ran MiXCR on the PCR reads; one entry per CDR3 protein. The sample consists of around 260,000 distinct CDR3 sequences, 30% to 45% of them appearing once. Per the germline V gene, CDR1 is DFQATT and CDR2 is SNEGSKA (reference sequence). J gave up 2 bases and V 4 bases, and 5 bases lay outside the gene matches. This CDR3 comprises 14 residues. Comments on this clonotype: Antigen specificity is unknown.

Findings and limits, study-wide: Controls' normalized Chao1 diversity significantly exceeded that of multiple sclerosis patients. Compared with controls, patients had more of about 5 TRBV segments, including TRBV5-6, TRBV5-1 and TRBV20-1.

Sequenced material: blood. This receptor was taken from a girl between 5 and 17 years old with multiple sclerosis. This sequence joins TRBV20-1 and TRBJ1-3; 7 bases are a match to TRBD1. CDR3 sequence: CSATTGATGNTIYF. The CDR3 DNA follows: TGCAGTGCTACAACAGGGGCTACTGGAAACACCATATATTTT.